This T cell receptor beta chain appears in the sequencing data of a study of shared clonotypes between healthy human individuals. In germline, CDR1 is SGHTA, CDR2 FQGNSA. The CDR3 consists of 13 residues. V lost 5 bases, J lost 5 bases, and 10 bases lay in between. An assay was performed, and its level was deep. Data came from immunoSEQ multiplex PCR; TCRdb stores just in-frame clones and leaves some out. This sample yields over 2 million clones, of which just under 95% are seen a single time; about 0.36% belongs to the top ten. The chain links TRBV7-2 to TRBJ2-1; D is uncertain. The sequenced sample was naive CD4+ T cells from PBMCs. The subset here: CD45RA+ positively selected. The TCR comes from a man in his late teens or twenties in good health. Some clones in this sample may be carry-over from other donors' samples. DNA of the CDR3: TGTGCCAGCAGCCCATCTCCAGACAATGAGCAGTTCTTC. Protein: CASSPSPDNEQFF.